Below, 25 T cell receptor beta chains from the same sample are listed, as sequenced in a study of T cells after yellow fever vaccination. TCRdb reanalysed the 5' RACE reads using MiXCR and keeps one entry per CDR3 protein. The table has about 350,000 distinct CDR3 sequences, about 4% seen once. Sequencing was performed on PBMCs, taken 5 days after the yellow fever booster vaccination. The receptor set was obtained from a man aged 18 to 35 who received the YFV17D yellow fever vaccine.

The table lists this clonotype with a few counts. A read error is possible here, since a much larger clone lies one base away. The V and J genes are TRBV6-2 or TRBV6-3 and TRBJ2-4, with no clear D. V was cut by 6 bases and J by 0 bases, with 6 bases left in between. CDR1 and CDR2 from the germline V gene are MNHEY and SVGEGT. This CDR3 has 13 amino acids. CDR3 in amino acids: CASRGLAKNIQYF. The CDR3 DNA is TGTGCCAGCAGGGGTTTAGCCAAAAACATTCAGTACTTC.

This clonotype was found many times. J is TRBJ2-3 and V is TRBV7-2; 9 bases agree with TRBD2. Per the germline V gene, CDR1 is SGHTA and CDR2 is FQGNSA. The CDR3 has 13 amino acids. Trimming took 5 bases from V and 6 from J; bases not matched to a gene: 3. The CDR3 DNA reads TGTGCCAGCAGCCCTAGCGGGGCGGATACGCAGTATTTT. Protein: CASSPSGADTQYF.

The CDR3, as DNA: TGCGCCAGCAGCTTGGGGGGACAGCTCTATGGCTACACCTTC. It specifies CASSLGGQLYGYTF. V gene TRBV5-1 combines with J gene TRBJ1-2; 7 nucleotides match TRBD1. V was clipped by 0 bases and J by 4 bases; unmatched bases: 3. This CDR3 is 14 amino acids long. Germline values: CDR1 SGHRS, CDR2 YFSETQ.

This clonotype has only a few counts. The genes are TRBV29-1 and TRBJ1-1; a weak D match, TRBD1 (5 bases). The V end lost 7 bases, the J end lost 6 bases, and 12 bases lay between the germline ends. The CDR3 is 11 amino acids. The germline V gene encodes CDR1 SQVTM and CDR2 ANQGSEA. DNA for the CDR3: TGCAGCGGGGGGACCGACGCTGAAGCTTTCTTT. This sequence encodes CSGGTDAEAFF.

CDR3 amino acids: CASSSLAGGKTDTQYF. CDR3 nucleotide sequence: TGTGCCAGCAGCTCGTTAGCGGGGGGGAAGACAGATACGCAGTATTTT. J is TRBJ2-3 and V is TRBV5-4; 11 bases line up with TRBD2. J lost 3 bases, V lost 3 bases, and 6 bases had no gene match. CDR3 size: 16 residues. Per germline, CDR1 SGHNT and CDR2 YYREEE (reference sequence).

CDR3 DNA: TGTGCCACCGGACAGGGGAGCTATGGCTACACCTTC. Its translation is CATGQGSYGYTF. The chain links TRBV27 to TRBJ1-2; 9 nucleotides agree with TRBD1. This CDR3 is 12 amino acids long. Unmatched junction bases numbered 4, after V lost 10 bases and J lost 4 bases. Germline-derived CDR1 and CDR2 are MNHEY and SMNVEV (reference sequence).

The rearrangement uses TRBV15 and TRBJ2-5, with D unresolved. Germline V CDR1 and CDR2: LNHNV, YYDKDF (reference sequence). CDR3 length: 15 amino acids. The V end lost 3 bases, the J end lost 4 bases, and 15 bases lay between the germline ends. The chain's CDR3 is CATSRGLSTGETQYF. CDR3 coding DNA: TGTGCCACCAGCAGGGGTTTGAGTACCGGAGAGACCCAGTACTTC.

This clonotype was seen a few times. The J gene is TRBJ2-1, the V gene TRBV5-1; D unclear. CDR1 SGHRS and CDR2 YFSETQ come from the germline V gene. V shed 1 base and J shed 6 bases, with 11 bases lying between them. The CDR3 is 14 amino acids. The CDR3 DNA reads TGCGCCAGCAGCTTGCCCGGGCCTCTCAATGAGCAGTTCTTC. Its protein product is CASSLPGPLNEQFF.

This clonotype was recorded at least ten times. CDR3 nucleotides: TGTGCCACTACAGGGACACCCGGAAACACCATATATTTT. Translated: CATTGTPGNTIYF. The chain recombines TRBV10-3 with TRBJ1-3; D might be TRBD1 (6 bases). The CDR3 loop spans 13 amino acids. Per the germline V gene, CDR1 is ENHRY and CDR2 is SYGVKD. The ends were cut back, 10 bases at V and 4 bases at J, with 14 bases in the middle.

There are a few counts of this clonotype. The chain links TRBV12-3 or TRBV12-4 to TRBJ2-1; D is unclear. V was trimmed by 6 bases and J by 12 bases, leaving 18 bases between them. The CDR3 runs 13 residues. The CDR3 DNA follows: TGTGCCAGCAGCTCGGACCTAACTACTGGGCAGTTCTTC. Protein: CASSSDLTTGQFF.

This rearrangement joins TRBV5-1 to TRBJ2-7; D unclear. This CDR3 comprises 12 residues. V shed 4 bases and J shed 8 bases, with 13 bases lying between them. Germline V CDR1 and CDR2: SGHRS, YFSETQ. CDR3 sequence: CASSLWNGQQYF. For the CDR3, the DNA is TGCGCCAGCAGCCTTTGGAACGGGCAGCAGTACTTC. Filled out from reference TRBV5-1 and TRBJ2-7, the complete variable domain reads KAGVTQTPRYLIKTRGQQVTLSCSPISGHRSVSWYQQTPGQGLQFLFEYFSETQRNKGNFPGRFSGRQFSNSRSEMNVSTLELGDSALYLCASSLWNGQQYFGPGTRLTVT.

This clonotype showed up just a few times. V usage is TRBV14 and J usage is TRBJ2-7; D remains unclear. CDR3 size: 15 residues. Per the germline V gene, CDR1 is SGHDN and CDR2 is FVKESK. The V end lost 1 base, the J end lost 3 bases, and 13 bases lay between the germline ends. In nucleotides, the CDR3 is TGTGCCAGCAGCCAAGGTCCAGGCGCTTTCTACGAGCAGTACTTC. Translation gives CASSQGPGAFYEQYF.

Only a few counts were recorded for this clonotype. The chain couples TRBV20-1 to TRBJ2-1; D gene unclear. The CDR3 is 14 residues long. Germline CDR1 is DFQATT and CDR2 is SNEGSKA (reference sequence). V lost 3 bases to trimming and J lost 0 bases, with 9 bases between them. CDR3 in amino acids: CSARTSSSYNEQFF. The CDR3 bases are TGCAGTGCTAGGACTTCGAGCTCCTACAATGAGCAGTTCTTC.

This sequence joins TRBV6-5 and TRBJ2-3, with 11 bases that match TRBD1. After removal of 7 bases from V and 4 bases from J, the junction contained 10 bases not matched to a gene. The germline V gene encodes CDR1 MNHEY and CDR2 SVGAGI. The CDR3 sequence is 16 residues long. The CDR3 spells CASTPKSGQGADTQYF. The CDR3 DNA sequence: TGTGCCAGCACGCCCAAGTCGGGACAGGGGGCAGATACGCAGTATTTT.

This clonotype was seen only a few times. The J gene is TRBJ1-3, the V gene TRBV9; tentative D call: TRBD1 (5 bases). Trimming shortened V by 0 bases and J by 0 bases, and 19 bases separated the two germline ends. CDR1 is SGDLS and CDR2 is YYNGEE in the germline V gene. The CDR3 extends over 19 amino acids. The CDR3 region is CASSVAGGRGPSSGNTIYF. The CDR3 DNA reads as TGTGCCAGCAGCGTAGCTGGAGGGAGGGGACCCAGCTCTGGAAACACCATATATTTT.

The chain carries TRBV5-1 and TRBJ2-7; no clear D. V lost 0 bases and J lost 0, with 7 bases in between. The germline CDR1 and CDR2 sequences are SGHRS and YFSETQ. The CDR3 covers 14 residues. Here the CDR3 DNA reads TGCGCCAGCAGCTTGGAAGAGAGCTCCTACGAGCAGTACTTC. Translating it yields CASSLEESSYEQYF.

This clonotype was counted at least ten times. The J gene is TRBJ2-2, the V gene TRBV12-3 or TRBV12-4; 8 nucleotides line up with TRBD2. V shed 2 bases, J shed 3 bases, and the junction held 5 bases outside the gene matches. The CDR3 is 16 amino acids. The DNA of the CDR3 is TGTGCCAGCAGTTTAAGGAGCGGGGGAGACACCGGGGAGCTGTTTTTT. Protein: CASSLRSGGDTGELFF.

The chain couples TRBV6-2 or TRBV6-3 to TRBJ2-3, with 7 nucleotides matching TRBD1. The V gene end was trimmed by 6 bases and the J gene end by 1 base; junction bases not matched to a gene: 13. Germline loops: CDR1 MNHEY, CDR2 SVGEGT. The CDR3 has 17 residues. In nucleotides, the CDR3 is TGTGCCAGCAGCTCCGCCAGAATTCAGGGGGGCACAGATACGCAGTATTTT. This encodes CASSSARIQGGTDTQYF.

This chain uses TRBV5-1 with TRBJ1-3; D call uncertain. V lost 0 bases and J 4 bases, leaving 5 bases between the germline ends. The CDR3 covers 13 residues. The V gene's germline CDR1 is SGHRS and CDR2 YFSETQ. For the CDR3, the DNA is TGCGCCAGCAGCTTGGAGGTGGGAAACACCATATATTTT. Protein product: CASSLEVGNTIYF.

This clonotype was detected only a few times. CDR3 region: CASSHEKSREAFF. CDR3 DNA sequence: TGTGCCAGCAGTCATGAGAAGTCGAGGGAGGCTTTCTTT. The chain carries TRBV12-3 or TRBV12-4 and TRBJ1-1; D call uncertain. This CDR3 spans 13 amino acids. The V and J ends lost 5 bases and 11 bases respectively, with 18 bases between them.

V and J are TRBV5-6 and TRBJ2-7, with D possibly being TRBD2 (6 bases). V shed 2 bases and J shed 0 bases, with 12 bases lying between them. CDR3 length: 15 residues. Germline lookup yields CDR1 SGHDT and CDR2 YYEEEE. The CDR3 here is CASSFLAGTSYEQYF. CDR3 coding DNA: TGTGCCAGCAGCTTTCTTGCGGGGACCTCCTACGAGCAGTACTTC.

The chain couples TRBV2 to TRBJ2-7; tentative D call: TRBD2 (7 bases). Trimming pared 7 bases from V and 2 bases from J, leaving 15 bases between. Germline CDR1 is SNHLY and CDR2 is FYNNEI. The CDR3 contains 14 residues. CDR3 sequence: CASKRDNPTYEQYF. CDR3 nucleotides: TGTGCCAGCAAGCGGGACAACCCCACCTACGAGCAGTACTTC.

The J gene is TRBJ1-4, the V gene TRBV5-1; D may be TRBD1 (6 bases). The V and J ends lost 1 base and 7 bases respectively, with 14 bases between them. From germline, CDR1 is SGHRS and CDR2 YFSETQ. The length of the CDR3 is 15 residues. The CDR3 DNA sequence: TGCGCCAGCAGCTTGTATCAGGGGATACGTGAAAAACTGTTTTTT. Its protein product is CASSLYQGIREKLFF.

This clonotype was observed at least ten times. This sequence joins TRBV4-2 and TRBJ2-1; a weak D match, TRBD2 (6 bases). Germline V gene lookup returns CDR1 LGHNA and CDR2 YNFKEQ. This CDR3 contains 15 residues. V lost 1 base and J 7 bases, leaving 14 bases between the germline ends. The CDR3 protein is CASSQVKASVNEQFF. In DNA form, the CDR3 reads TGTGCCAGCAGCCAAGTTAAAGCTAGCGTTAATGAGCAGTTCTTC.

DNA of the CDR3: TGTGCCAGCATGCCGGGACTAGTCTACAATGAGCAGTTCTTC. Encoded protein: CASMPGLVYNEQFF. J is TRBJ2-1 and V is TRBV2; 8 positions agree with TRBD2. V dropped 7 bases and J dropped 3; count of bases not matched to a gene: 5. CDR1 is SNHLY, CDR2 FYNNEI, per germline. The CDR3 consists of 14 residues.